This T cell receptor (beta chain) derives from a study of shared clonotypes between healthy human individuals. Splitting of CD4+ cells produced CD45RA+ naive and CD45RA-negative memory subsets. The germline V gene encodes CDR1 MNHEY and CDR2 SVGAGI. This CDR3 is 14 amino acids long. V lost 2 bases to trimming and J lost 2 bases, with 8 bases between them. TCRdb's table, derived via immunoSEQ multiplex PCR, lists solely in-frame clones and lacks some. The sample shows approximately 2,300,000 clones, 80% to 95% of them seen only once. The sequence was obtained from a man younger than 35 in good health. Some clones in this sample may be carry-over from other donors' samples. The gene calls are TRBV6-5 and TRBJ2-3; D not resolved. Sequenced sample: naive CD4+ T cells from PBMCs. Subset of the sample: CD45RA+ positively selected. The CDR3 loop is CASSYAVYTDTQYF. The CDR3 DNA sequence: TGTGCCAGCAGTTACGCAGTTTACACAGATACGCAGTATTTT.